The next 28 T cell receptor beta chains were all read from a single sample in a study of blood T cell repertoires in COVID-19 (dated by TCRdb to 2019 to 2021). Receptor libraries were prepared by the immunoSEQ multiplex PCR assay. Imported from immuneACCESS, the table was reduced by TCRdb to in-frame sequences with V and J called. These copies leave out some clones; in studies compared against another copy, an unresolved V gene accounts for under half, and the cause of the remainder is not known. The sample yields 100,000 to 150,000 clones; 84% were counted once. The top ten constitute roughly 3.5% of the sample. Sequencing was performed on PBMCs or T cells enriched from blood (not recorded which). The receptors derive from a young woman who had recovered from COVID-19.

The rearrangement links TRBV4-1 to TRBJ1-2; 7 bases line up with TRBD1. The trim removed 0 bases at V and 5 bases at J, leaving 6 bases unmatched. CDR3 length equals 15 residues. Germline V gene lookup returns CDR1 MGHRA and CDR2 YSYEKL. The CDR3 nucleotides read TGCGCCAGCAGCCAAGATGACAGGGCGAATTATGGCTACACCTTC. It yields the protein CASSQDDRANYGYTF.

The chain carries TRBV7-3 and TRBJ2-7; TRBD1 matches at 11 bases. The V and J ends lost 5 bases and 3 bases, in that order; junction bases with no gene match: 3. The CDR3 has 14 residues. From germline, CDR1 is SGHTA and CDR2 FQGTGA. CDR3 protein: CASSPGTGGYEQYF. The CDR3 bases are TGTGCCAGCAGCCCCGGGACAGGGGGCTACGAGCAGTACTTC.

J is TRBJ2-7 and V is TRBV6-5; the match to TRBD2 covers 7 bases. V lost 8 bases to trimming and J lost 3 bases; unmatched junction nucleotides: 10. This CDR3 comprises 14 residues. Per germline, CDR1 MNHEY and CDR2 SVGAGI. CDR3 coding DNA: TGTGCCAGCGATCGCGGGAGAGGTGTCTACGAGCAGTACTTC. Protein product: CASDRGRGVYEQYF.

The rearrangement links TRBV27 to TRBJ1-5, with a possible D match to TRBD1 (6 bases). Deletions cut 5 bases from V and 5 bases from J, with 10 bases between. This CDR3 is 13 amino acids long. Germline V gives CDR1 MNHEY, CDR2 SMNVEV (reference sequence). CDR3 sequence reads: CASSGTRDQPQHF. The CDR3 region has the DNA TGTGCCAGCAGTGGGACACGGGATCAGCCCCAGCATTTT.

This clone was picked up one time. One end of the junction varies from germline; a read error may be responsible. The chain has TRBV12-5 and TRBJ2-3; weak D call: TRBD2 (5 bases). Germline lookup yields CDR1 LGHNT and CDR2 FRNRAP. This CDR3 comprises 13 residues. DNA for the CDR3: TGTGCTAGTGGTTTGACCGCGACTAAGGGATTGGATTTT. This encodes CASGLTATKGLDF.

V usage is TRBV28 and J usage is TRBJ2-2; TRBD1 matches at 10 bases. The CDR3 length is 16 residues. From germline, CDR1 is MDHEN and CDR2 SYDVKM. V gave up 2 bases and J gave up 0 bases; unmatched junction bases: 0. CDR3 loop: CASSLGTGANTGELFF. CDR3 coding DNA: TGTGCCAGCAGTTTAGGGACAGGGGCGAACACCGGGGAGCTGTTTTTT.

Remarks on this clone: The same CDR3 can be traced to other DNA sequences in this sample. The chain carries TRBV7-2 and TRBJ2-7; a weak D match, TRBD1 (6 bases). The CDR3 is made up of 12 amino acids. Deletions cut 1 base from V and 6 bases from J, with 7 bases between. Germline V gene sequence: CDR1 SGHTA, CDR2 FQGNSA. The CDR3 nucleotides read TGTGCCAGCAGCTTAGGAGGGGGCGAGCAGTACTTC. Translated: CASSLGGGEQYF. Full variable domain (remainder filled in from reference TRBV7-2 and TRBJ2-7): GAGVSQSPSNKVTEKGKDVELRCDPISGHTALYWYRQSLGQGLEFLIYFQGNSAPDKSGLPSDRFSAERTGGSVSTLTIQRTQQEDSAVYLCASSLGGGEQYFGPGTRLTVT.

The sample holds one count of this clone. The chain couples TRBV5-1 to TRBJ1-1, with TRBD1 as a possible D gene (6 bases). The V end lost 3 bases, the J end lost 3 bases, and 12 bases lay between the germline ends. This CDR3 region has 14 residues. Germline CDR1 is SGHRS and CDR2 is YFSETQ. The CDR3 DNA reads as TGCGCCAGCAGCTCGACAGGAGACTACACTGAAGCTTTCTTT. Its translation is CASSSTGDYTEAFF.

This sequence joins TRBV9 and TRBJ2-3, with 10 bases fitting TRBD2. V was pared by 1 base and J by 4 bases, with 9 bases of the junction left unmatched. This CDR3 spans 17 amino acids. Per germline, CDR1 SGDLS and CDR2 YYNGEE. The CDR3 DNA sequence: TGTGCCAGCAGCGTAACAGCGGGAGGGCTCGGGGCAGATACGCAGTATTTT. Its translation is CASSVTAGGLGADTQYF.

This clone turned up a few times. This CDR3 reads CASSLARTSGRDETQYF. Here the CDR3 DNA reads TGTGCCAGCAGCTTAGCCAGGACTAGCGGGAGAGATGAGACCCAGTACTTC. The J gene is TRBJ2-5, the V gene TRBV7-2; the match to TRBD2 covers 13 bases. The trim removed 0 bases at V and 5 bases at J, leaving 6 bases unmatched. The CDR3 spans 17 residues. Germline V lookup: CDR1 SGHTA, CDR2 FQGNSA. Together with reference TRBV7-2 and TRBJ2-5, the CDR3 gives the full variable domain: GAGVSQSPSNKVTEKGKDVELRCDPISGHTALYWYRQSLGQGLEFLIYFQGNSAPDKSGLPSDRFSAERTGGSVSTLTIQRTQQEDSAVYLCASSLARTSGRDETQYFGPGTRLLVL.

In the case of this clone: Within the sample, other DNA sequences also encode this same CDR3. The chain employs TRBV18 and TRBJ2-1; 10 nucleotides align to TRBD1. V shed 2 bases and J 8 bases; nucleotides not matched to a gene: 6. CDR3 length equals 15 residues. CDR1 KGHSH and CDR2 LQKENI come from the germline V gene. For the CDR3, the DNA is TGTGCCAGCTCACCAACGACAGGGGGCCTGGATGAGCAGTTCTTC. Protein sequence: CASSPTTGGLDEQFF.

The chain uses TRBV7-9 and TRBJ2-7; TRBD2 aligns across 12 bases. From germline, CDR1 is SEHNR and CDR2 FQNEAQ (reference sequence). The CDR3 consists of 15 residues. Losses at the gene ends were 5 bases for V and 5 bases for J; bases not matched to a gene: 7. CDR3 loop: CASSPPSGRAHEQYF. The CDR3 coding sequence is TGTGCCAGCAGCCCGCCTAGCGGGAGGGCCCACGAGCAGTACTTC.

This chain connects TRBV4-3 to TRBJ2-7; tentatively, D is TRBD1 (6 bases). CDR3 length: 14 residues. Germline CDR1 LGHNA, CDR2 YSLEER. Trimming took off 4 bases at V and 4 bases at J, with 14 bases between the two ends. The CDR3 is CASSRGQPSYEQYF. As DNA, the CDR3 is TGCGCCAGCAGCCGAGGACAGCCCTCTTACGAGCAGTACTTC.

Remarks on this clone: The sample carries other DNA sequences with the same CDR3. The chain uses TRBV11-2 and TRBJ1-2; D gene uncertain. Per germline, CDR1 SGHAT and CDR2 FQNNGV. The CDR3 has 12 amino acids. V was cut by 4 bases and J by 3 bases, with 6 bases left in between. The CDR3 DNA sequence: TGTGCCAGCAGCTCACTTTACTATGGCTACACCTTC. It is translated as CASSSLYYGYTF.

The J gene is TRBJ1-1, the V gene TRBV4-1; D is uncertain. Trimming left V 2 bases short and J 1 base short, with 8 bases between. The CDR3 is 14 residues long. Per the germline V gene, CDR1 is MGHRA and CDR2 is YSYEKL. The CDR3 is CASSQFSGNTEAFF. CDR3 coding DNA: TGCGCCAGCAGCCAATTTTCAGGGAACACTGAAGCTTTCTTT.

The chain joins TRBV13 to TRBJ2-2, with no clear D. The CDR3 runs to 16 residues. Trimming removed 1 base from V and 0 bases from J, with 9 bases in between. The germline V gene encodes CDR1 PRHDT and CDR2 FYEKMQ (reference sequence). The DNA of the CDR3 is TGTGCCAGCAGCTTAGAGGCTGCGGCGAACACCGGGGAGCTGTTTTTT. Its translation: CASSLEAAANTGELFF.

The CDR3 reads CASSLEAGVTEAFF. For the CDR3, the DNA is TGTGCCAGCAGCTTAGAGGCAGGGGTAACTGAAGCTTTCTTT. V and J are TRBV7-2 and TRBJ1-1, with D possibly matching TRBD1 (6 bases). Germline CDR1 reads SGHTA; CDR2 reads FQGNSA. Trimming removed 1 base at V and 5 bases at J, with 11 bases between. The CDR3 consists of 14 residues.

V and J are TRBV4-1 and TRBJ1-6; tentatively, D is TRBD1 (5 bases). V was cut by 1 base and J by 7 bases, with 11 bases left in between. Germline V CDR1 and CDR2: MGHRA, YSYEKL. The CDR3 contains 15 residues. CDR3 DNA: TGCGCCAGCAGCCAAGGGCGGCAGGGAAATTCACCCCTCCACTTT. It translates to CASSQGRQGNSPLHF.

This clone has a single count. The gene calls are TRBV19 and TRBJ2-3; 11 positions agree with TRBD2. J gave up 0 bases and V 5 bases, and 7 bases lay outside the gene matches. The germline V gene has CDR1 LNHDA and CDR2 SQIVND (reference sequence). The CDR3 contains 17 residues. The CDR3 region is CASSSPGTSGSTDTQYF. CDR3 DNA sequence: TGTGCCAGTAGTTCACCCGGGACTAGCGGTAGCACAGATACGCAGTATTTT. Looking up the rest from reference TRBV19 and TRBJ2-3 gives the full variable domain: DGGITQSPKYLFRKEGQNVTLSCEQNLNHDAMYWYRQDPGQGLRLIYYSQIVNDFQKGDIAEGYSVSREKKESFPLTVTSAQKNPTAFYLCASSSPGTSGSTDTQYFGPGTRLTVL.

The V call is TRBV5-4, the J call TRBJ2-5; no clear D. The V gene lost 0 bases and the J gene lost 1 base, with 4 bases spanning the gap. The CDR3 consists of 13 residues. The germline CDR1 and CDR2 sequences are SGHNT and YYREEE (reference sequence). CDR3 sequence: CASSLGVQETQYF. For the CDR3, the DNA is TGTGCCAGCAGCTTGGGCGTCCAAGAGACCCAGTACTTC.

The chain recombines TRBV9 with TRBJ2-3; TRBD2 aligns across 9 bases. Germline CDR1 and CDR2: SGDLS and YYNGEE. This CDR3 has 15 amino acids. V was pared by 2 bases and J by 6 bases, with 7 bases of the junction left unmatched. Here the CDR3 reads CASSVGGRDADTQYF. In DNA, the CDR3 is TGTGCCAGCAGCGTTGGCGGGAGGGATGCCGATACGCAGTATTTT. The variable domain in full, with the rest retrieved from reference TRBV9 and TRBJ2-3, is DSGVTQTPKHLITATGQRVTLRCSPRSGDLSVYWYQQSLDQGLQFLIQYYNGEERAKGNILERFSAQQFPDLHSELNLSSLELGDSALYFCASSVGGRDADTQYFGPGTRLTVL.

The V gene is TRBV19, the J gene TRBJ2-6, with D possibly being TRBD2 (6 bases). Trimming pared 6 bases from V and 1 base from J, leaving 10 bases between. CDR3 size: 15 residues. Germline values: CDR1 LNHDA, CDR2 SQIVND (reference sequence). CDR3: CASRGRGSGANVLTF. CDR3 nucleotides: TGTGCCAGTAGGGGACGGGGGTCTGGGGCCAACGTCCTGACTTTC.

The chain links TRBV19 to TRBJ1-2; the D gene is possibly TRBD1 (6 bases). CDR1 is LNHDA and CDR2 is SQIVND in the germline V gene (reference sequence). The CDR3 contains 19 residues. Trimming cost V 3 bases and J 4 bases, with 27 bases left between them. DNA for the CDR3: TGTGCCAGTAGTATTCCCACCGCCGCATCGGACAGTCGACGCTATGGCTACACCTTC. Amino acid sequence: CASSIPTAASDSRRYGYTF.

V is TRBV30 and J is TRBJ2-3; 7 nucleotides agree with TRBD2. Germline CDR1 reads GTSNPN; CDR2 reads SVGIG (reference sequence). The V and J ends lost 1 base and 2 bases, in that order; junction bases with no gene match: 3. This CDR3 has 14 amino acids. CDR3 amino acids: CAWSGGRATDTQYF. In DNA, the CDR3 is TGTGCCTGGAGTGGAGGGAGGGCCACAGATACGCAGTATTTT.

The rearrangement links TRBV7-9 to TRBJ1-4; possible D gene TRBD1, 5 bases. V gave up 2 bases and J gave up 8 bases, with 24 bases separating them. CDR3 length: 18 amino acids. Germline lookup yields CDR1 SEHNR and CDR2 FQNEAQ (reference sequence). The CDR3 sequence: CASSLSLGPTTRGEKLFF. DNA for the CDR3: TGTGCCAGCAGCTTATCCCTCGGCCCGACTACACGGGGGGAAAAACTGTTTTTT.

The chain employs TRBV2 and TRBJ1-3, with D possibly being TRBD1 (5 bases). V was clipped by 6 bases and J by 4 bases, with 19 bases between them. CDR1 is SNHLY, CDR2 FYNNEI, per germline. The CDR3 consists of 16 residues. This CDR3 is CASRDPPGWSGNTIYF. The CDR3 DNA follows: TGTGCCAGCAGAGATCCGCCAGGGTGGTCAGGAAACACCATATATTTT. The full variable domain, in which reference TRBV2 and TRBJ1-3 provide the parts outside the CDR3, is EPEVTQTPSHQVTQMGQEVILRCVPISNHLYFYWYRQILGQKVEFLVSFYNNEISEKSEIFDDQFSVERPDGSNFTLKIRSTKLEDSAMYFCASRDPPGWSGNTIYFGEGSWLTVV.

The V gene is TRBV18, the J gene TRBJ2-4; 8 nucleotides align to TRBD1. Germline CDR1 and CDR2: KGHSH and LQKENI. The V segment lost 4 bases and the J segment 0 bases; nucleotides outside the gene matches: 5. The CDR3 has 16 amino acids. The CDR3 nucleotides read TGTGCCAGCTCACGACAGGGGACCCCAGCCAAAAACATTCAGTACTTC. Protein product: CASSRQGTPAKNIQYF.

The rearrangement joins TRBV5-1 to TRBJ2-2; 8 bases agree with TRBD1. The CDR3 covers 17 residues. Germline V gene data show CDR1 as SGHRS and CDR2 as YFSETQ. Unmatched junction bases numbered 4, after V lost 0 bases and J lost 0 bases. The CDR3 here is CASSLGQGIPNTGELFF. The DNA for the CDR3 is TGCGCCAGCAGCTTGGGACAGGGGATACCGAACACCGGGGAGCTGTTTTTT.